The 10 T cell receptor beta chains given below trace back to one sample, sequenced in a study of cytomegalovirus exposure and HLA in healthy donors. Both 60 Vbeta primers and 13 Jbeta primers went into the PCR. Produced via immunoSEQ multiplex PCR; TCRdb's table is partial and in-frame only. Of about 130,000 clones in the sample, approximately 17% were seen once. Sample: PBMCs. The receptors were gathered from a female donor in good health and CMV-seropositive.

This clone showed up just a few times. The chain uses TRBV5-1 and TRBJ2-5; the match to TRBD2 covers 8 bases. The germline CDR1 and CDR2 sequences are SGHRS and YFSETQ. The CDR3 extends over 16 amino acids. J gave up 2 bases and V 0 bases, and 6 bases lay outside the gene matches. The CDR3 bases are TGCGCCAGCAGCTTGGCCTCCTTAGCGGGGCAAGAGACCCAGTACTTC. It translates to CASSLASLAGQETQYF. The complete variable domain, with remaining parts taken from reference TRBV5-1 and TRBJ2-5, reads KAGVTQTPRYLIKTRGQQVTLSCSPISGHRSVSWYQQTPGQGLQFLFEYFSETQRNKGNFPGRFSGRQFSNSRSEMNVSTLELGDSALYLCASSLASLAGQETQYFGPGTRLLVL.

Only a few counts were recorded for this clone. The gene calls are TRBV7-2 and TRBJ1-6; D is undetermined. The CDR3 is 14 residues long. V was cut by 3 bases and J by 7 bases, with 10 bases left in between. CDR1 and CDR2 (germline): SGHTA, FQGNSA. The CDR3 loop reads CASSFRGWNSPLHF. Written as DNA, the CDR3 is TGTGCCAGCAGCTTCAGAGGGTGGAATTCACCCCTCCACTTT.

There are a few counts of this clone. V usage is TRBV2 and J usage is TRBJ1-1; 11 nucleotides line up with TRBD1. V lost 9 bases, J lost 6 bases, and 9 bases stayed unmatched. Germline V gene data show CDR1 as SNHLY and CDR2 as FYNNEI. The CDR3 extends over 14 amino acids. As DNA, the CDR3 is TGTGCCAGTGGTCGGGACAGGGGGAGAGCTGAAGCTTTCTTT. As protein: CASGRDRGRAEAFF.

Notes on this clone: One end of the junction is discordant with germline, which a read error may explain. V and J are TRBV5-1 and TRBJ2-7; D is ambiguous. Per the germline V gene, CDR1 is SGHRS and CDR2 is YFSETQ. The CDR3 extends over 14 amino acids. Here the CDR3 reads CASSPQIDSYEQYF. The CDR3 bases are TGCGCCAGCAGCCCCCAAATCGACTCCTACGAGCAATACTTC.

This clone was detected a few times. The chain couples TRBV27 to TRBJ1-5, with D maybe TRBD1 (6 bases). Germline CDR1 MNHEY, CDR2 SMNVEV (reference sequence). The V gene lost 5 bases and the J gene lost 7 bases, with 12 bases spanning the gap. The CDR3 loop spans 13 amino acids. CDR3 protein: CASSPQGIQPQHF. The CDR3, as DNA: TGTGCCAGCAGTCCTCAGGGGATCCAGCCCCAGCATTTT.

This clone was seen a handful of times. The chain combines TRBV28 with TRBJ1-1; D is unclear. Germline V CDR1 and CDR2: MDHEN, SYDVKM. The ends were cut back, 7 bases at V and 0 bases at J, with 15 bases in the middle. The CDR3 consists of 15 residues. The CDR3 sequence is CASTPYRGLNTEAFF. CDR3 nucleotide sequence: TGTGCCAGCACTCCTTATCGTGGCTTGAACACTGAAGCTTTCTTT.

The rearrangement links TRBV27 to TRBJ1-5; tentative D call: TRBD1 (5 bases). The CDR3 runs to 14 residues. The V end was cut by 2 bases, the J end by 7 bases, with 12 bases between. The germline CDR1 and CDR2 sequences are MNHEY and SMNVEV (reference sequence). DNA for the CDR3: TGTGCCAGCAGTTTAACGGGGGTCCGGCAGCCCCAGCATTTT. As protein: CASSLTGVRQPQHF.

The chain recombines TRBV30 with TRBJ2-7; possibly TRBD2 for D (6 bases). The ends were cut back, 8 bases at V and 12 bases at J, with 20 bases in the middle. CDR1 GTSNPN and CDR2 SVGIG come from the germline V gene (reference sequence). The CDR3 is made up of 11 amino acids. The CDR3 nucleotides are TGTGCCCACACGACTAGTATCCAGGCGTACTTC. Protein: CAHTTSIQAYF.

V gene TRBV10-3 combines with J gene TRBJ2-5, with 10 bases lining up with TRBD2. The CDR3 has 16 residues. The trim removed 4 bases at V and 4 bases at J, leaving 9 bases unmatched. Germline V gene lookup returns CDR1 ENHRY and CDR2 SYGVKD. CDR3 DNA sequence: TGTGCCATCAGTGGGAACGGGACTAGCGCTACAGAGACCCAGTACTTC. Protein product: CAISGNGTSATETQYF.

The chain is built from TRBV10-2 and TRBJ1-5, with D possibly matching TRBD1 (5 bases). V was shortened by 3 bases and J by 0 bases, with 12 bases between the two germline ends. Germline V gene lookup returns CDR1 WSHSY and CDR2 SAAADI. CDR3 length equals 16 residues. CDR3 protein: CASSELWGHSNQPQHF. For the CDR3, the DNA is TGCGCCAGCAGTGAATTATGGGGCCATAGCAATCAGCCCCAGCATTTT.